The sequence of this TCR beta chain was determined in a study of OX40 agonist ivuxolimab in advanced cancers. Overall study: An agonistic human IgG2 monoclonal antibody against OX40 (CD134) was given.

Sequencing used immunoSEQ multiplex PCR; TCRdb keeps in-frame clones, though not all of them. The profile shows about 52,000 clones, roughly nine tenths of them singletons. The CDR3 loop spans 19 amino acids. Germline assignment: CDR1 SNHLY and CDR2 FYNNEI. The germline V and J ends were trimmed by 7 bases and 1 base, with 23 bases remaining between them. The material sequenced was CD4+ or CD8+ T cells sorted from blood, taken in a trial of the OX40 agonist ivuxolimab. This clonotype was sampled from an adult with an advanced solid tumor such as melanoma, head and neck, liver or kidney cancer. The chain employs TRBV2 and TRBJ1-6; D is possibly TRBD1 (6 bases). The CDR3 reads CASTKQGLSEWSYNSPLHF. CDR3 nucleotide sequence: TGTGCCAGCACCAAACAGGGTTTAAGTGAATGGTCCTATAATTCACCCCTCCACTTT.